Listed below are T cell receptor beta chains from one sample, sequenced in a study of blood T cell repertoires in COVID-19. Method: immunoSEQ multiplex PCR; TCRdb's copy keeps in-frame clones and lacks some. The sample includes about 40,000 clones, around nine tenths of them seen just once. Specimen: peripheral blood. Receptor source: a man between 60 and 75 years old with active COVID-19. CDR3s include the opening cysteine and the closing phenylalanine or tryptophan. The D gene is left open where the match is weak. Size values are once, few and many counts, or a class for expanded clones, and some rows have none.

j_call v_call d_call cdr3_length clone_size cdr3_nt cdr3_aa
TRBJ2-7 TRBV28 TRBD2 14 once TGTGCCAGCAGTTTATTAGCGGGGAGGTACGAGCAGTACTTC CASSLLAGRYEQYF
TRBJ2-1 TRBV5-1 NA 15 NA TGCGCCAGCAAATCGGAGGTGAGCTCCTACAATGAGCAGTTCTTC CASKSEVSSYNEQFF
TRBJ1-3 TRBV4-2 NA 15 NA TGTGCCAGCAGCCAAGATAGAACAGGCACGGACACCATATATTTT CASSQDRTGTDTIYF
TRBJ2-7 TRBV5-1 TRBD1 18 NA TGCGCCAGCAGCTTGACCGGGACAGGGGTCGTTTCGTCCTACGAGCAGTACTTC CASSLTGTGVVSSYEQYF
TRBJ2-5 TRBV6-1 NA 13 NA TGTGCCAGCAGTGAACAGTTAAAAGAGACCCAGTACTTC CASSEQLKETQYF
TRBJ2-5 TRBV6-5 TRBD1 12 NA TGTGCCAGCTGGACAGGGGGGGAGACCCAGTACTTC CASWTGGETQYF
TRBJ2-5 TRBV4-1 NA 17 NA TGCGCCAGCAGCCAGGTCGCTCTCCTGGAGTACGCGGAGACCCAGTACTTC CASSQVALLEYAETQYF
TRBJ2-1 TRBV29-1 NA 13 NA TGCAGCGCTCTCCCTAGCTCCTACAATGAGCAGTTCTTC CSALPSSYNEQFF
TRBJ2-3 TRBV28 NA 16 NA TGTGCCAGCAGTGTGGGCCGGGGAATTAGTACAGATACGCAGTATTTT CASSVGRGISTDTQYF
TRBJ2-1 TRBV3-1/TRBV3-2 NA 13 NA TGTGCCAGCAGCCAAGAGTCCGAGGATGAGCAGTTCTTC CASSQESEDEQFF
TRBJ1-4 TRBV9 TRBD1 13 few TGTGCCAGCAGCCCCGACCAGGGGGGAAAACTGTTTTTT CASSPDQGGKLFF
TRBJ1-5 TRBV19 TRBD1 14 NA TGTGCCAGTAGTCTAGACAGGGTCCGTCAGCCCCAGCATTTT CASSLDRVRQPQHF
TRBJ2-7 TRBV15 NA 17 NA TGTGCCACCAGCAGGGGGAGTGGACAGAAAAGCTCCTACGAGCAGTACTTC CATSRGSGQKSSYEQYF
TRBJ2-7 TRBV7-2 TRBD1 14 NA TGTGCCAGCAGCTTCTTCCGGGACAGCTACGAGCAGTACTTC CASSFFRDSYEQYF
TRBJ2-1 TRBV7-2 TRBD2 17 NA TGTGCCAGCAGTTTGGGGAGCGGGACCCCCTCCTACAATGAGCAGTTCTTC CASSLGSGTPSYNEQFF
TRBJ1-3 TRBV4-1 NA 14 NA TGCGCCAGCAGTCCGGGTCCCAACGGAAACACCATATATTTT CASSPGPNGNTIYF